Listed below are T cell receptor beta chains from one sample, sequenced in a study of OX40 agonist ivuxolimab in advanced cancers. Sequencing was performed with immunoSEQ multiplex PCR; in TCRdb, only in-frame clones are kept and a portion is missing. Of some 78,000 clones listed, around 89% are singletons. This sample comprised CD4+ or CD8+ T cells sorted from blood, obtained in a trial of the OX40 agonist ivuxolimab. The receptor source for this set is an adult with an advanced solid tumor such as melanoma, head and neck, liver or kidney cancer. The conserved cysteine and the conserved F or W are not part of the CDR3 here.

length	J	V	CDR3
13	TRBJ1-4	TRBV18	ASSPNTTGDQFRF
11	TRBJ2-6	TRBV19	ASSHSGANVLT
13	TRBJ1-4	TRBV5-1	ASSLGTGGDEKLF
10	TRBJ2-3	TRBV29-1	SGTRAADTQY
12	TRBJ2-3	TRBV4-3	ASSQESVTDTQY
11	TRBJ2-3	TRBV7-8	ASSLARDIGQY
12	TRBJ1-2	TRBV10-3	AISDPGGPPGYT
13	TRBJ2-5	TRBV5-6	ASTKREMSQETQY
13	TRBJ1-1	TRBV5-5	ASSLGGAGHTEAF
12	TRBJ1-4	TRBV5-1	ASSLAATNEKLF
10	TRBJ1-5	TRBV19	ASRVGNQPQH
15	TRBJ2-7	TRBV11-2	ASSLFRPGTGGYEQY
11	TRBJ2-5	TRBV5-6	ASSLLEQETQY
15	TRBJ2-1	TRBV5-1	ASSLGSSGGIWNEQF
11	TRBJ1-1	TRBV5-1	ASSFSGNTEAF
12	TRBJ2-7	TRBV6-4	ASSRAAGSYEQY
11	TRBJ1-2	TRBV7-9	ASSRDTNWGYT
11	TRBJ1-1	TRBV6-5	ASQAPLNTEAF
14	TRBJ1-1	TRBV19	ASSIDGRKMNTEAF
11	TRBJ2-5	TRBV19	ASSPTYQETQY
13	TRBJ1-3	TRBV18	ASSPGTGSGNTIY
12	TRBJ2-3	TRBV11-2	ASSRDRGTDTQY
9	TRBJ2-7	TRBV2	ASSRGYEQY
13	TRBJ1-5	TRBV19	ASSSRTGGRQPQH
16	TRBJ2-6	TRBV11-2	ASSFGQLLGAGANVLT
12	TRBJ1-1	TRBV7-3	ASSLRGGGTEAF
12	TRBJ1-2	TRBV7-8	ASSLAGQNYGYT
11	TRBJ2-5	TRBV5-1	ASSLSNQETQY
16	TRBJ2-2	TRBV5-5	ASSFGDRGTTEGGELF
11	TRBJ2-3	TRBV11-3	ASSLVLGDTQY
14	TRBJ1-2	TRBV5-1	ASSPAGGPEGGGYT
13	TRBJ1-3	TRBV6-1	ASSPGPGSGNTIY
12	TRBJ2-7	TRBV5-1	ASSLTGANYEQY
12	TRBJ1-5	TRBV29-1	SVAQGGGNQPQH
10	TRBJ1-2	TRBV7-9	ASSPDSSGYT
13	TRBJ1-5	TRBV19	ASSPLSRGDQPQH
13	TRBJ2-7	TRBV5-6	ASSLFWGLKGEQY
11	TRBJ2-2	TRBV10-3	AISEGQPGELF
12	TRBJ1-2	TRBV7-2	ASSFTGTASGYT